Listed below are T cell receptor beta chains from one sample, sequenced in a study of blood T cell repertoires in COVID-19. The assay was immunoSEQ multiplex PCR, and TCRdb's table has in-frame clones only and misses some. The repertoire has 180,000 or so clones, 83% of them found once; the top ten carry less than 4%. The material sequenced was PBMCs or T cells enriched from blood (not recorded which). These TCRs come from a woman aged 45 to 65 in a cohort exposed to, infected with or recovered from COVID-19 (not recorded which). Each CDR3 is given with its conserved first and last residue. D genes are given only for firm matches. Clone size is stated in some rows and not others, as once, few, many or a class when expanded.

j_call clone_size d_call v_call cdr3_aa cdr3_nt
TRBJ1-6 NA NA TRBV25-1 CASSEPGRADNSPLHF TGTGCCAGCAGTGAACCAGGGCGCGCGGATAATTCACCCCTCCACTTT
TRBJ1-5 NA NA TRBV28 CASSFGGRGGGNQPQHF TGTGCCAGCAGTTTTGGTGGACGGGGGGGAGGCAATCAGCCCCAGCATTTT
TRBJ2-2 NA NA TRBV2 CASSPPTRPLAGELFF TGTGCCAGCAGTCCACCGACTAGACCTTTGGCCGGGGAGCTGTTTTTT
TRBJ2-1 NA TRBD2 TRBV7-2 CASSLDWTSGIYNEQFF TGTGCCAGCAGCTTAGATTGGACTAGCGGGATCTACAATGAGCAGTTCTTC
TRBJ2-3 NA TRBD2 TRBV11-3 CASSFRGGDTDTQYF TGTGCCAGCAGCTTTCGGGGGGGAGACACAGATACGCAGTATTTT
TRBJ2-1 NA TRBD2 TRBV3-1/TRBV3-2 CASSPLAGVSYNEQFF TGTGCCAGCAGCCCCTTAGCGGGAGTGTCCTACAATGAGCAGTTCTTC
TRBJ1-1 NA NA TRBV7-9 CASSPPGFTEAFF TGTGCCAGCAGCCCCCCAGGGTTCACTGAAGCTTTCTTT
TRBJ1-1 NA NA TRBV5-1 CATSTQPGGNTEAFF TGCGCCACCAGCACCCAACCCGGTGGGAACACTGAAGCTTTCTTT
TRBJ2-7 NA TRBD2 TRBV10-3 CAIRPSGDYEQYF TGTGCCATCAGACCCAGCGGGGACTACGAGCAGTACTTC
TRBJ2-3 NA NA TRBV29-1 CSVEALTSTDTQYF TGCAGCGTTGAAGCCCTGACTAGCACAGATACGCAGTATTTT
TRBJ2-7 NA TRBD2 TRBV6-5 CASRAPGLAVYEQYF TGTGCCAGCAGGGCCCCGGGACTAGCGGTTTACGAGCAGTACTTC
TRBJ1-2 NA TRBD1 TRBV5-6 CASSLDRGGGYTF TGTGCCAGCAGCCTGGACAGGGGAGGCGGCTACACCTTC
TRBJ1-4 NA NA TRBV28 CASSPGGGRREKLFF TGTGCCAGCAGTCCCGGGGGCGGGAGGAGGGAAAAACTGTTTTTT
TRBJ2-7 NA NA TRBV19 CASSNPGRPYEQYF TGTGCCAGTAGTAACCCAGGGAGGCCCTACGAGCAGTACTTC
TRBJ2-1 once NA TRBV21-1 CASSPRPSGKGEFF TGTGCCAGCAGCCCGAGACCTAGCGGAAAAGGCGAGTTCTTC
TRBJ1-1 NA NA TRBV6-5 CASSLQGLGTEAFF TGTGCCAGCAGTCTCCAGGGCCTGGGCACTGAAGCTTTCTTT
TRBJ2-7 NA NA TRBV5-6 CASSGWLSDEQYF TGTGCCAGCAGCGGTTGGCTCTCTGACGAGCAGTACTTC
TRBJ2-3 NA TRBD1 TRBV6-5 CASSPPGTGTDTQYF TGTGCCAGCAGCCCCCCCGGGACAGGGACAGATACGCAGTATTTT
TRBJ1-3 NA NA TRBV5-4 CASSLNPVAGRNTIYF TGTGCCAGCAGCTTAAACCCAGTGGCGGGAAGAAACACCATATATTTT
TRBJ1-5 few NA TRBV4-1 CASKEETNSNQPQHF TGCGCCAGCAAGGAGGAGACAAATAGCAATCAGCCCCAGCATTTT
TRBJ1-1 NA NA TRBV19 CASSRERLNTEAFF TGTGCCAGTAGTCGGGAAAGATTGAACACTGAAGCTTTCTTT
TRBJ2-6 once NA TRBV28 CASSRESTYSGANVLTF TGTGCCAGCAGCCGAGAATCAACCTACTCTGGGGCCAACGTCCTGACTTTC
TRBJ2-7 few NA TRBV7-9 CASSSGQELYEQYF TGTGCCAGCAGCTCGGGACAAGAACTATACGAGCAGTACTTC
TRBJ1-1 NA NA TRBV24-1 CATSDTRRGTFF TGTGCCACCAGTGATACCCGCCGGGGAACTTTCTTT
TRBJ1-1 NA NA TRBV3-1/TRBV3-2 CASSPLGRECFF TGTGCCAGCAGCCCCCTTGGCAGGGAATGTTTCTTT
TRBJ1-6 NA NA TRBV7-8 CASSLDQGKNSPLHF TGTGCCAGCAGCTTAGATCAGGGGAAGAATTCACCCCTCCACTTT
TRBJ1-2 NA NA TRBV28 CASKQDDSYGYTF TGTGCCAGCAAACAGGACGACAGCTATGGCTACACCTTC
TRBJ2-5 once NA TRBV24-1 CATSAGAGAFLETQYF TGTGCCACCAGTGCCGGGGCGGGGGCATTTTTAGAGACCCAGTACTTC
TRBJ1-5 NA TRBD1 TRBV19 CASSYDRDREQPQHF TGTGCCAGTAGCTATGACCGGGACAGGGAACAGCCCCAGCATTTT
TRBJ1-3 NA TRBD1 TRBV18 CASSQGTGTSGNTIYF TGTGCCAGCTCACAGGGGACAGGGACCTCTGGAAACACCATATATTTT
TRBJ2-7 NA NA TRBV3-1/TRBV3-2 CASSHLLPGQSEQYF TGTGCCAGCAGCCACCTGCTCCCGGGACAATCCGAGCAGTACTTC
TRBJ2-2 NA NA TRBV7-9 CASSFVSGVTGELFF TGTGCCAGCAGCTTTGTCTCCGGGGTGACCGGGGAGCTGTTTTTT